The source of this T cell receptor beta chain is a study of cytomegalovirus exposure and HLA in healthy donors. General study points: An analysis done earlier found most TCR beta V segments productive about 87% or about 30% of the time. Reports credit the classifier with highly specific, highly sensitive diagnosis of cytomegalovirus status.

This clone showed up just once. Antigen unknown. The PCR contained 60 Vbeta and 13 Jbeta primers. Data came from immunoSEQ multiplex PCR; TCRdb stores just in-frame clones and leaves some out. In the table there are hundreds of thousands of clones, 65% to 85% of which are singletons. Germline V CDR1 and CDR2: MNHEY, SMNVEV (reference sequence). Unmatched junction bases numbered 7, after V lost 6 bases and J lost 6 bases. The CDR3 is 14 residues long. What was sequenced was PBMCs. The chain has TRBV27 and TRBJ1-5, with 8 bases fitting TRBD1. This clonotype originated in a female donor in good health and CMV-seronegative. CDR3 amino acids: CASSQDRERQPQHF. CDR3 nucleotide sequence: TGTGCCAGCAGCCAGGACAGGGAACGTCAGCCCCAGCATTTT.